This entry concerns a single T cell receptor beta chain. What antigen it recognizes has not been identified. No base quality values were provided; no much bigger clone lies one nucleotide off. The donors were about 40 Caucasian individuals from Russia, aged roughly 6 to 90 years, who were systemically healthy. Roughly 11 milliliters of peripheral blood were drawn from each donor into EDTA-treated Vacutainer tubes. Ficoll-Paque density-gradient centrifugation was used to isolate PBMCs, with at least 6.5 million per sample. Total RNA was extracted from PBMCs with Trizol reagent, with at least 6 micrograms obtained per sample. The percentages of naive CD45RAhigh/CD27high T cells were determined by flow cytometry on a PBMC aliquot from every donor. These data come from a study of blood T cells in healthy people across ages (dated by TCRdb to about 2015). Describing the broader study: Template switching captured roughly one uniquely barcoded TCR beta cDNA molecule per two T cells in model experiments. Age-related changes in TCR beta repertoire diversity were measured in the study by deep sequencing normalized with unique cDNA molecular identifiers. The donors were divided into four age groups: young (average 16 years), middle-aged (about 40), aged (about 60) and long-lived (around 87). Donors of different ages were randomly distributed across sequencing lanes to avoid experimental bias. For two donors (one aged 18 to 30 and one aged 80 or older), the study analyzed two additional independent replicas of 1 million unique cDNA reads from the same blood draw.

What the work shows at the level of the full study, not this receptor alone: Because donor CMV infection status was unknown, age-related changes in expanded clonotypes were potentially confounded. Estimates of total diversity based on one million sequenced T cells were considered lower bounds and underestimates. Observed TCR beta diversity per million T cells fell roughly linearly with age, and a significant reduction was already apparent by age roughly 40. Because profiling used bulk unsorted PBMCs, naive and antigen-experienced compartments could not be compared conclusively. A strong correlation was found between observed TCR beta diversity and the percentage of naive T cells measured by flow cytometry. The long-lived group showed more naive CD4+ T cells, fewer expanded clones and increased TCR diversity than the aged group, suggesting age selection.

Receptors were amplified or captured by 5' RACE. This sample was sequenced with an Illumina HiSeq 2500. A second PCR of roughly 6 to 12 cycles was performed with a sample-barcoded 5' primer and a J-beta primer mix. A unique molecular identifier was introduced onto each TCR beta cDNA molecule by a template-switch 5' adaptor carrying 12 random nucleotides. Each sample yielded at least 2.5 million CDR3-containing paired-end reads. The Mint cDNA synthesis kit, primed by a TRBC-specific oligonucleotide, was used to synthesize first-strand cDNA from all RNA. Following uracil-DNA glycosylase treatment, all cDNA underwent a first 18-cycle PCR with the universal primers M1SS and BC2_uni_R. The published analysis was carried out like this. For normalization, 1 million high-quality reads were randomly selected from each sample, with every read carrying a distinct molecular identifier. Instead of being binned into consensus sequences, reads with shared molecular identifiers were discarded. MiTCR, run with a Q25 quality threshold and the strictest error-elimination algorithm, handled CDR3 identification, clonotype clustering and error correction. Lower-bound total TCR beta diversity was estimated with a nonparametric unseen species model using Euler transformation. TCRdb ran its own pipeline on the public reads, namely fastp trimming at Q25 and MiXCR clone calling, and kept in-frame beta chains. When rows share a CDR3 protein, they turn into one entry using the most common DNA and genes. For this entry, the V and J calls and clone size follow TCRdb and not the study's own pipeline. This sample is represented by some 860,000 distinct CDR3 sequences; more than 55% of them were singletons. The top ten constitute 25% to 30% of the sample.

The CDR3 runs 15 residues from the cysteine to the phenylalanine. Only the CDR3 region is kept as DNA, spanning 45 bases read in frame from base 1. The CDR1 and CDR2 encoded by the germline V gene are SGHTA and FQGNSA. V is pruned by 5 bases and J by 4 bases, leaving 7 bases of the junction without a gene match. The chain links TRBV7-2 with TRBJ2-2, and TRBD1 matches 7 of the central bases. The receptor was derived from a man aged 35 to 55 in good health. Sequencing input: blood. The DNA sequence follows: TGTGCCAGCAGCATAAGGGGGCTAGGCACCGGGGAGCTGTTTTTT. Translated, it gives CASSIRGLGTGELFF.